This T cell receptor beta chain was retrieved from a study of blood T cell repertoires in COVID-19. Study as a whole: The United States, Italy and Spain were the sources of the acute and convalescent COVID-19 samples. In each case, the material was cDNA or gDNA derived from T cells, B-cell-depleted T cells, or PBMCs.

Participant age was 18 to 89 years, and participants resided in 25 or so US areas. This clone was seen only a few times. Original processing notes: It was from reference gene primer amplification that nucleated cell counts were estimated. The table came from immunoSEQ multiplex PCR; TCRdb's copy has only in-frame clones and leaves some out. The V and J calls and clone size are taken from that table; D and trimming were inferred from the DNA. The sample comprises 150,000 to 200,000 clones, roughly 83% of which are singletons, and 4% to 4.5% rests with the top ten. The germline CDR1 and CDR2 sequences are LGHNA and YSLEER. This CDR3 is 15 amino acids long. Losses at the gene ends were 2 bases for V and 7 bases for J; bases not matched to a gene: 8.

This TCR was recovered from a woman aged 50 to 60 who had recovered from COVID-19. Sample: PBMCs or T cells enriched from blood (not recorded which). The chain combines TRBV4-3 with TRBJ2-1; 7 nucleotides align to TRBD2. CDR3 DNA sequence: TGCGCCAGCAGCCAAATGACTAGCCTCCAAAATGAGCAGTTCTTC. Its protein is CASSQMTSLQNEQFF.